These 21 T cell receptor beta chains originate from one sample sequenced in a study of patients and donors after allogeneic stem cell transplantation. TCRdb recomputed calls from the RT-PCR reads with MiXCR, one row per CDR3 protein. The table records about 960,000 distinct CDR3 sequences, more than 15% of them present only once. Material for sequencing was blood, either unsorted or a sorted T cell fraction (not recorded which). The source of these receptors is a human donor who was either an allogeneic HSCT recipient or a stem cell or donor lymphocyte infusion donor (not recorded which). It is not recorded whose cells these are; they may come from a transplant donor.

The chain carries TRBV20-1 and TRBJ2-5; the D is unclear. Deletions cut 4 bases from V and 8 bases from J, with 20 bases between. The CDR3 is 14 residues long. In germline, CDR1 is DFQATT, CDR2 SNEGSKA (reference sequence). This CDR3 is CSANPRATVGTQYF. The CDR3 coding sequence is TGCAGTGCTAACCCCCGGGCCACCGTCGGAACCCAGTACTTC.

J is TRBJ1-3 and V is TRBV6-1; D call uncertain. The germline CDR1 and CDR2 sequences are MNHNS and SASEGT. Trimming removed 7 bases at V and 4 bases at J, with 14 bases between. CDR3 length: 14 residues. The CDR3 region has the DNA TGTGCCAGCATGAGGACGTGGACCGGAAACACCATATATTTT. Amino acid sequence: CASMRTWTGNTIYF.

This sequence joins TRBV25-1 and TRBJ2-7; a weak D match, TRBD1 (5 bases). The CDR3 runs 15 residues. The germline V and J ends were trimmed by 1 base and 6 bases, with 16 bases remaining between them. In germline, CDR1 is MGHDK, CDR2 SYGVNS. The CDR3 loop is CASSESFQGRSEQYF. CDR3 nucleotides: TGTGCCAGCAGTGAATCATTCCAGGGAAGGTCCGAGCAGTACTTC.

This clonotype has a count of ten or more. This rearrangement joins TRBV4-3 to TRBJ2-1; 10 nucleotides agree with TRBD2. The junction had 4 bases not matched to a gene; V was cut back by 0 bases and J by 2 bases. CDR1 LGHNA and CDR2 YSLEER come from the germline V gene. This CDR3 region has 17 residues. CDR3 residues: CASSQDSTSGAYNEQFF. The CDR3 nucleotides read TGCGCCAGCAGCCAAGACTCCACTAGCGGGGCCTACAATGAGCAGTTCTTC.

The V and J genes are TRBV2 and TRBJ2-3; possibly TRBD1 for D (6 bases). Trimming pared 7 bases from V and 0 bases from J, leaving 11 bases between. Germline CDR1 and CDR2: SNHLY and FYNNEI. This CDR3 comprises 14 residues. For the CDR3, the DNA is TGTGCCAGCACAAAGGGGGAGAGCACAGATACGCAGTATTTT. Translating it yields CASTKGESTDTQYF.

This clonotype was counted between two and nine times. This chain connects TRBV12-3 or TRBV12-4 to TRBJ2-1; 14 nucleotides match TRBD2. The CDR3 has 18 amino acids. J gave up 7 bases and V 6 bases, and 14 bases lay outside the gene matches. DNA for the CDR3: TGTGCCAGCAGCATACTAATCCGAGGGACTAGCGGGAGTAATGAGCAGTTCTTC. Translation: CASSILIRGTSGSNEQFF.

CDR3 amino acids: CATSRAMAGEQYF. The DNA of the CDR3 is TGTGCCACCAGCAGAGCTATGGCAGGGGAGCAGTACTTC. The V call is TRBV15, the J call TRBJ2-7, with D possibly TRBD1 on 5 matching bases. Germline V CDR1 and CDR2: LNHNV, YYDKDF (reference sequence). The length of the CDR3 is 13 residues. V lost 1 base, J lost 7 bases, and 11 bases lay in between.

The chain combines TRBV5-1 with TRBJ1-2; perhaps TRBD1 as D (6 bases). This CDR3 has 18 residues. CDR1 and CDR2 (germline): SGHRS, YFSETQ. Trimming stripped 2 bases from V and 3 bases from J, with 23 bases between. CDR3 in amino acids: CASSLWTQGPLRHYGYTF. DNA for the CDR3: TGCGCCAGCAGCTTATGGACCCAGGGGCCTCTTCGGCACTATGGCTACACCTTC.

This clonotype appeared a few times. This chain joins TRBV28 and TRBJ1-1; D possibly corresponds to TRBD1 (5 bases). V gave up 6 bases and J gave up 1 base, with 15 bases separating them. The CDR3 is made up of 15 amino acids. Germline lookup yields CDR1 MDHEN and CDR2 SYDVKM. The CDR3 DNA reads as TGTGCCAGCAGCTCTACGGGACGGACGAACACTGAAGCTTTCTTT. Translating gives CASSSTGRTNTEAFF.

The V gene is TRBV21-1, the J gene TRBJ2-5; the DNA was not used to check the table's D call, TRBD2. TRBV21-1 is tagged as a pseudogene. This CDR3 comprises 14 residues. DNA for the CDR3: TGTGCCAGCAGCAATTTGCGGGATAGGGAGACCCAGTACTTC. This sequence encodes CASSNLRDRETQYF.

The CDR3 DNA follows: TGTGCCACCAGCAGGCATGGGGGCGCGGAGACCCAGTACTTC. This encodes CATSRHGGAETQYF. The chain links TRBV15 to TRBJ2-5; D might be TRBD1 (6 bases). V was shortened by 3 bases and J by 5 bases, with 13 bases between the two germline ends. The CDR3 totals 14 residues. Germline V gene lookup returns CDR1 LNHNV and CDR2 YYDKDF (reference sequence).

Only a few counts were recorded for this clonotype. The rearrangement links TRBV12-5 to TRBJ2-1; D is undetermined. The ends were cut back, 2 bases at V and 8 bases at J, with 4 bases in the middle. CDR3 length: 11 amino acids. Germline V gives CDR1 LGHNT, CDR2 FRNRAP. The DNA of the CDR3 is TGTGCTAGTGGTTTGTACCATGAGCAGTTCTTC. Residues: CASGLYHEQFF.

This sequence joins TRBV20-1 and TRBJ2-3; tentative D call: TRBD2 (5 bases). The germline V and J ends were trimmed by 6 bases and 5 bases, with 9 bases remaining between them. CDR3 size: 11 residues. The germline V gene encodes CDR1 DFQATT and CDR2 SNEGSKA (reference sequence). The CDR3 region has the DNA TGCAGTGCGGAAGAGGGAGATACGCAGTATTTT. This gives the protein CSAEEGDTQYF.

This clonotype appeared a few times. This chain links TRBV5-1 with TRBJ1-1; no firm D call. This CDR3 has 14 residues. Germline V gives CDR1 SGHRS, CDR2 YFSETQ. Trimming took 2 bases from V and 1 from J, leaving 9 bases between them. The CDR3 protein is CASSLRAQNTEAFF. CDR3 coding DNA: TGCGCCAGCAGCTTAAGGGCCCAGAACACTGAAGCTTTCTTT.

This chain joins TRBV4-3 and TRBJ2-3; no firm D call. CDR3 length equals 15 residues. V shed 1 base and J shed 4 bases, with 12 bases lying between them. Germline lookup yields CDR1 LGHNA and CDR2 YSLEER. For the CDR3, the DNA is TGCGCCAGCAGCCAAGGGGGTAGGGCGGCAGATACGCAGTATTTT. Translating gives CASSQGGRAADTQYF.

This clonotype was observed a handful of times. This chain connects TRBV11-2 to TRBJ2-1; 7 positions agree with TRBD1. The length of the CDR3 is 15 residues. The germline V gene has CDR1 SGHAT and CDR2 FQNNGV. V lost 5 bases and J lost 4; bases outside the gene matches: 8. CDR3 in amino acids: CASSNPGTDYNEQFF. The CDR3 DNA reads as TGTGCCAGCAGCAACCCCGGGACAGATTACAATGAGCAGTTCTTC.

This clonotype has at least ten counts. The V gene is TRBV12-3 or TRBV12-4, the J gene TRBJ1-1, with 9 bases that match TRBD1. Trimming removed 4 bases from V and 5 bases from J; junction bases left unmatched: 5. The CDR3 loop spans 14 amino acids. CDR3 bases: TGTGCCAGCAGTTACACAGGGGGCGGTACTGAAGCTTTCTTT. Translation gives CASSYTGGGTEAFF.

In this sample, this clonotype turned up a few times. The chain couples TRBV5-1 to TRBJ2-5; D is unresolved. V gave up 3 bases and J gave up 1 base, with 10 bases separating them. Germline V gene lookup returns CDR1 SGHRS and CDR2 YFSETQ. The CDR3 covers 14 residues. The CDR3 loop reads CASSSLVIQETQYF. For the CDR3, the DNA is TGCGCCAGCAGCTCGTTAGTAATCCAAGAGACCCAGTACTTC.

CDR3: CASPGDGSDTQYF. The CDR3 coding sequence is TGTGCCAGCCCAGGGGACGGGTCAGATACGCAGTATTTT. This rearrangement joins TRBV9 to TRBJ2-3; tentative D call: TRBD1 (6 bases). The ends were cut back, 7 bases at V and 4 bases at J, with 13 bases in the middle. The CDR3 totals 13 residues. The germline CDR1 and CDR2 sequences are SGDLS and YYNGEE.

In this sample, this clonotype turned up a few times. The CDR3 sequence is CASSQEKGPFTHEQFF. For the CDR3, the DNA is TGCGCCAGCAGCCAAGAAAAGGGGCCTTTCACCCATGAGCAGTTCTTC. V gene TRBV4-3 combines with J gene TRBJ2-1; D is perhaps TRBD1 (5 bases). From germline, CDR1 is LGHNA and CDR2 YSLEER. The CDR3 spans 16 residues. Trimming took 0 bases from V and 8 from J, leaving 17 bases between them.

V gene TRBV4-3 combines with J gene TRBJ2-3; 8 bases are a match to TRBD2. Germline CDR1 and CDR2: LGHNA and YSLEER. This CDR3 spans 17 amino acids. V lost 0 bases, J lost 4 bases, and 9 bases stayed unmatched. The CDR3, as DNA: TGCGCCAGCAGCCAAGATGAAAAAGCGGGGGCCCCAGATACGCAGTATTTT. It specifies CASSQDEKAGAPDTQYF.